The clone carrying this TCR beta chain was recorded a few times. These data belong to a study of blood T cell repertoires in COVID-19. The overall study: The United States, Italy and Spain supplied acute and convalescent COVID-19 samples. Nucleic acid was either cDNA or gDNA, and it came from T cells, B-cell-depleted T cells, or PBMCs.

Original processing methods: The authors estimated nucleated cell counts from reference gene primer amplification. Some clones are missing from TCRdb's copy, which holds only in-frame ones; the method was immunoSEQ multiplex PCR. V and J calls and clone size are those listed in that table; D and trimming were worked out from the DNA. The sample consists of roughly 300,000 clones, roughly 88% of them appearing once. The receptor comes from a man younger than 35 with active or convalescent COVID-19. Source material: peripheral blood.

The DNA of the CDR3 is TGTGCCAGCAGCGACACCTACGAGCAGTACTTC. Translated, it gives CASSDTYEQYF. The chain is built from TRBV3-1 (or the pseudogene TRBV3-2) and TRBJ2-7; D ambiguous. Trimming shortened V by 5 bases and J by 2 bases, and 4 bases separated the two germline ends. Germline V CDR1 and CDR2: LGHDT, YNNKEL (reference sequence). The CDR3 sequence is 11 residues long.